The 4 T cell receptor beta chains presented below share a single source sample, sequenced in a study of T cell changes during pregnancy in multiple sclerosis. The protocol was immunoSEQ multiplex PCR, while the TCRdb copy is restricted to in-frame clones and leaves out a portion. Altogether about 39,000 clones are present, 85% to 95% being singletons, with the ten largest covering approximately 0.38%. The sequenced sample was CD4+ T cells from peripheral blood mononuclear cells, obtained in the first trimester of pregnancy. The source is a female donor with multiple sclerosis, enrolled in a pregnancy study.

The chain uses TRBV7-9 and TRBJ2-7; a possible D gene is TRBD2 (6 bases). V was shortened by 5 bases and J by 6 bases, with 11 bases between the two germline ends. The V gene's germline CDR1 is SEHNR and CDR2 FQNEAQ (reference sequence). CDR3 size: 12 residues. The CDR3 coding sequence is TGTGCCAGCAGCATGACTAGTGGCGAGCAGTACTTC. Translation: CASSMTSGEQYF.

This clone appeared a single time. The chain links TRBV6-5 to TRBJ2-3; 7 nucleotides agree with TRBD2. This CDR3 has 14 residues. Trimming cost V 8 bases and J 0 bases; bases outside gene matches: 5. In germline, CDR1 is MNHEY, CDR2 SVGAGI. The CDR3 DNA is TGTGCCAGCTCGAGCGGGATAAGCACAGATACGCAGTATTTT. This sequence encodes CASSSGISTDTQYF.

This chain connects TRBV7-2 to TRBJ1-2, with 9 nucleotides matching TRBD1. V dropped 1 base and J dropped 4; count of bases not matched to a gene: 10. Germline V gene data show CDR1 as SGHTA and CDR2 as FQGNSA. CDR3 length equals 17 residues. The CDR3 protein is CASSLVPGTGTTYGYTF. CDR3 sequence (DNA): TGTGCCAGCAGCTTAGTTCCCGGGACAGGGACAACCTATGGCTACACCTTC. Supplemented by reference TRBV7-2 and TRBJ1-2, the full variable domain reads GAGVSQSPSNKVTEKGKDVELRCDPISGHTALYWYRQSLGQGLEFLIYFQGNSAPDKSGLPSDRFSAERTGGSVSTLTIQRTQQEDSAVYLCASSLVPGTGTTYGYTFGSGTRLTVV.

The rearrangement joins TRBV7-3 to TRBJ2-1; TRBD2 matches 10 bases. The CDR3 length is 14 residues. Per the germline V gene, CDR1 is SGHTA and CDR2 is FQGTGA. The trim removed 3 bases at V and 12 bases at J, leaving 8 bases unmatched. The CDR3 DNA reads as TGTGCCAGCAGCTTTCTAGCGGGAGTCGGTCCGCAGTTCTTC. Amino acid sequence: CASSFLAGVGPQFF.